This T cell receptor beta chain is from a study of T-cell reconstitution after alpha-beta-depleted transplantation in children. CDR3 length equals 13 residues. V was trimmed by 2 bases and J by 0 bases, leaving 8 bases between them. Germline V gene lookup returns CDR1 DFQATT and CDR2 SNEGSKA (reference sequence). Unique molecular identifiers were built into the TCRbeta library. TCRdb reprocessed the PCR reads via MiXCR and lists one record per CDR3 protein. Here the sample spans fewer than 550,000 distinct CDR3 sequences, 15% to 20% being singletons. The rearrangement uses TRBV20-1 and TRBJ2-7, with a weak D call TRBD1 (6 bases). The starting material was PBMCs, mostly from graft donor cells, obtained 360 days after TCRalphabeta/CD19-depleted stem cell transplant. This receptor was taken from a boy younger than two who had a stem cell transplant for Wiskott-Aldrich syndrome, so the T cells may come from the graft donor. DNA for the CDR3: TGCAGTGCTAGATACAGGGCCTCCTACGAGCAGTACTTC. Its translation is CSARYRASYEQYF.